This T cell receptor (beta chain) originates from a study of blood T cells in healthy people across ages. Study information: When template switching was applied, about one barcoded beta molecule was captured per two T cells. The study, taken as a whole, reports: Diversity estimated from one million T cells was considered an underestimate.

Trimming took 2 bases from V and 4 from J, leaving 14 bases between them. Germline CDR1 and CDR2: MNHEY and SMNVEV (reference sequence). The CDR3 consists of 15 residues. Together with a sample-barcoded 5' primer, a J-beta primer mix was included in a second PCR lasting roughly 6 to 12 cycles. Each cDNA molecule received a tag from a template-switch adaptor that had 12 random nucleotides. MiXCR, applied by TCRdb to the 5' RACE reads, yields one record per CDR3 protein. The sample lists about 1 million distinct CDR3 sequences, roughly 45% occurring once. There are a few counts of this clonotype. What it binds is unknown.

The gene calls are TRBV27 and TRBJ2-5; TRBD1 might be the D (5 bases). The TCR originated in a woman aged 60 to 75 in good health. Sequencing was done on a sample of blood. In DNA form, the CDR3 reads TGTGCCAGCAGTTTACAGGGAATGCTCGGAGAGACCCAGTACTTC. This sequence encodes CASSLQGMLGETQYF.